Sequencing of this T cell receptor (beta chain) was carried out in a study of T cell changes during pregnancy in multiple sclerosis. Some clones are missing from TCRdb's copy, which holds only in-frame ones; the method was immunoSEQ multiplex PCR. The table has around 40,000 clones, roughly 90% seen once. CDR3 length: 15 residues. Trimming cost V 3 bases and J 6 bases; bases outside gene matches: 3. Germline lookup yields CDR1 LNHDA and CDR2 SQIVND (reference sequence). This chain links TRBV19 with TRBJ2-1, with 12 positions matching TRBD2. Sequenced here: CD8+ T cells from peripheral blood mononuclear cells, sampled before pregnancy. This clonotype originated in a female donor with multiple sclerosis, enrolled in a pregnancy study. CDR3 in DNA: TGTGCCAGTAGTATTGCTAGCGGGGGGGGCAATGAGCAGTTCTTC. Protein sequence: CASSIASGGGNEQFF. Using reference TRBV19 and TRBJ2-1 for the parts outside the CDR3, the full variable domain is DGGITQSPKYLFRKEGQNVTLSCEQNLNHDAMYWYRQDPGQGLRLIYYSQIVNDFQKGDIAEGYSVSREKKESFPLTVTSAQKNPTAFYLCASSIASGGGNEQFFGPGTRLTVL.